This T cell receptor (beta chain) came from a study of T cells in Graves' hyperthyroidism and ophthalmopathy. Patients aged 18 to 65 had newly diagnosed hyperthyroidism lasting under 2 months. Whole-study findings and limits: A model of 13 V-J pairs discriminated ophthalmopathy from stable hyperthyroidism.

Germline V gene data show CDR1 as SGHVS and CDR2 as FNYEAQ. The CDR3 sequence is 16 residues long. Between the trimmed V and J ends, which lost 4 bases and 0 bases, there was a span of 13 bases. Authors of the study amplified TCR beta CDR3 regions from RNA transcripts. The TCR CDR3 was amplified in a first-round RT-PCR using the HTBI primer set. TCRdb independently ran MiXCR on the multiplex PCR reads; one entry per CDR3 protein. The data contain under 400,000 distinct CDR3 sequences, over 15% of them singletons. This clonotype appeared many times. What it binds is not known. This chain joins TRBV7-6 and TRBJ2-1, with D possibly being TRBD2 (6 bases). The receptor was derived from a man younger than 45 with Graves' hyperthyroidism. The sample comprised blood. CDR3 in DNA: TGTGCCAGCAGCTGGGACTCATACAGCTCCTACAATGAGCAGTTCTTC. It translates to CASSWDSYSSYNEQFF.